This TCR beta chain stems from a study of regulatory dendritic cells for organ transplantation (dated by TCRdb to about 2017). The study in broad terms: The TCRbeta repertoires of sorted naive and memory CD4+ and CD8+ T cells were sequenced before and after allostimulation with regulatory or mature dendritic cells.

The CDR3 has 14 amino acids, counting the end cysteine and phenylalanine. Here the CDR3 DNA is all that survives: 42 bases in frame from base 1. Via the germline V gene (reference sequence), CDR1 is MNHNY and CDR2 SVGAGI. V loses 6 bases of germline sequence and J loses 2 bases, and the interval between the two ends is 10 bases. On the study overall, not on this receptor specifically: The repertoires of naive CD4+ and CD8+ T cells were highly diverse, while memory cell repertoires were less diverse, with memory CD8+ cells being the most oligoclonal. Of the resting subsets, memory CD8+ T cells had the largest number of alloreactive TCR clonotypes. Only two subjects were sequenced, and considerable between-individual heterogeneity in the alloreactive memory CD8+ T cell pool was noted by the authors. In both subjects, allostimulation led to expansion of memory CD8+ clones, though the expansion induced by regulatory dendritic cells appeared to be more limited than that induced by mature dendritic cells.

TCRbeta CDR3 regions were amplified by multiplexed two-step PCR using Vbeta-specific forward primers and Jbeta-specific reverse primers. The TCRbeta libraries were sequenced on an Illumina instrument via the immunoSEQ service. Regarding the original processing steps: V, D and J genes were assigned using IMGT annotation, and counts were corrected for multiplex PCR bias using synthetic CDR3 analogues. In the immunoSEQ Analyzer, repertoire clonality was calculated as one minus normalized Shannon entropy. Whether a clone counted as expanded was decided by Fisher's exact test with Benjamini-Hochberg false discovery rate control and a two-tailed cutoff of P<0.01. The table was pulled from immuneACCESS by TCRdb, which kept in-frame rearrangements only. Such tables lose some clones; where checked, under half of the loss comes from unresolved V genes, and the rest has no known cause. V and J calls and clone size are copied from that table; D and trimming were computed from the DNA. In this sample the table shows approximately 29,000 clones, roughly 80% of which occur a single time. About 0.094% of the sample belongs to the ten largest clones.

This clone was detected only once. Its antigen is unknown. Per-base qualities were not stored, and no clone one base away is much larger. Naive T cells were sorted as CD45RA+ and memory T cells as CD45RO+ CD4+ or CD8+ cells by FACS. The T cells used for TCR sequencing were obtained from two healthy control subjects. For the mixed lymphocyte reactions, sorted T cell subsets left unstimulated acted as baseline controls. The Qiagen DNeasy Blood & Tissue Kit was used to extract genomic DNA. The TCR sequence derives from a human donor in good health. What was sequenced was naive CD4+ T cells from blood. The cell subset or site label of this sample denotes: CD45RA+ naive T cells. The chain is encoded by TRBV6-6 joined to TRBJ2-2, with a weak D call of TRBD1 (6 bases match). The nucleotide sequence reads TGTGCCAGCAGCCTGGACAGAAACACCGGGGAGCTGTTTTTT. It specifies CASSLDRNTGELFF.